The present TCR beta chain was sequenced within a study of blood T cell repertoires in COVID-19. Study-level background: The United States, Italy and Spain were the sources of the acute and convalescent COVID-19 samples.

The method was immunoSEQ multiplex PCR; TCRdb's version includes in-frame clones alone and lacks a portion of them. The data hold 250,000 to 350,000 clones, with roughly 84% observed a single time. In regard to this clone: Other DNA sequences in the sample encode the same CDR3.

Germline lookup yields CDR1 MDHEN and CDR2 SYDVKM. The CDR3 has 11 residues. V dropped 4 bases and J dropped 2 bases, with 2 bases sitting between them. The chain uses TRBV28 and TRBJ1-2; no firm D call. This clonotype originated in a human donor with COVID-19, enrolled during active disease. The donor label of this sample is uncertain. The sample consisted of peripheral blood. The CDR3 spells CASSSNYGYTF. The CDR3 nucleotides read TGTGCCAGCAGTTCGAACTATGGCTACACCTTC.